Listed here are 5 T cell receptor beta chains from one sample, sequenced in a study of cytomegalovirus exposure and HLA in healthy donors. PCR amplification relied on 60 Vbeta primers (plus 13 Jbeta primers). Some clones are missing from TCRdb's copy, which holds only in-frame ones; the method was immunoSEQ multiplex PCR. The data hold 150,000 or so clones, with over 70% observed a single time. Specimen: PBMCs. All receptors derive from a young man in good health and CMV-seropositive.

The chain employs TRBV28 and TRBJ2-7, with D perhaps matching TRBD1 (6 bases). The V end lost 2 bases, the J end lost 5 bases, and 7 bases lay between the germline ends. CDR1 and CDR2 (germline): MDHEN, SYDVKM. CDR3 length: 12 residues. As DNA, the CDR3 is TGTGCCAGCAGTTTACAGGGGCACGAGCAGTACTTC. It specifies CASSLQGHEQYF.

The chain has TRBV7-9 and TRBJ2-3; the match to TRBD1 covers 9 bases. The trim removed 5 bases at V and 5 bases at J, leaving 5 bases unmatched. The CDR3 consists of 14 residues. Per germline, CDR1 SEHNR and CDR2 FQNEAQ (reference sequence). The CDR3 region is CASSIQGAGDTQYF. CDR3 nucleotides: TGTGCCAGCAGCATACAGGGGGCTGGAGATACGCAGTATTTT. The full variable domain, in which reference TRBV7-9 and TRBJ2-3 provide the parts outside the CDR3, is DTGVSQNPRHKITKRGQNVTFRCDPISEHNRLYWYRQTLGQGPEFLTYFQNEAQLEKSRLLSDRFSAERPKGSFSTLEIQRTEQGDSAMYLCASSIQGAGDTQYFGPGTRLTVL.

The chain joins TRBV28 to TRBJ1-5, with 9 nucleotides matching TRBD1. V dropped 7 bases and J dropped 0; count of bases not matched to a gene: 13. The germline gives CDR1 MDHEN, CDR2 SYDVKM. The CDR3 is made up of 18 amino acids. The CDR3 nucleotides read TGTGCCAGCACCCTGGGAGGGACAGGGCCTTATAGCAATCAGCCCCAGCATTTT. Translation gives CASTLGGTGPYSNQPQHF.

The chain employs TRBV5-1 and TRBJ2-1; TRBD1 matches 7 bases. In germline, CDR1 is SGHRS, CDR2 YFSETQ. J lost 5 bases, V lost 4 bases, and 3 bases had no gene match. The CDR3 covers 13 residues. CDR3: CASSPGQNNEQFF. In nucleotides, the CDR3 is TGCGCCAGCAGCCCGGGACAGAACAATGAGCAGTTCTTC. Supplemented by reference TRBV5-1 and TRBJ2-1, the full variable domain reads KAGVTQTPRYLIKTRGQQVTLSCSPISGHRSVSWYQQTPGQGLQFLFEYFSETQRNKGNFPGRFSGRQFSNSRSEMNVSTLELGDSALYLCASSPGQNNEQFFGPGTRLTVL.

V and J are TRBV11-2 and TRBJ2-7; 10 bases are a match to TRBD1. The CDR3 is 15 residues long. V gave up 1 base and J gave up 9 bases; unmatched junction bases: 9. The V gene's germline CDR1 is SGHAT and CDR2 FQNNGV. CDR3 in amino acids: CASSLVAGQGGLQYF. DNA of the CDR3: TGTGCCAGCAGCTTAGTTGCAGGACAGGGGGGCCTGCAGTACTTC.